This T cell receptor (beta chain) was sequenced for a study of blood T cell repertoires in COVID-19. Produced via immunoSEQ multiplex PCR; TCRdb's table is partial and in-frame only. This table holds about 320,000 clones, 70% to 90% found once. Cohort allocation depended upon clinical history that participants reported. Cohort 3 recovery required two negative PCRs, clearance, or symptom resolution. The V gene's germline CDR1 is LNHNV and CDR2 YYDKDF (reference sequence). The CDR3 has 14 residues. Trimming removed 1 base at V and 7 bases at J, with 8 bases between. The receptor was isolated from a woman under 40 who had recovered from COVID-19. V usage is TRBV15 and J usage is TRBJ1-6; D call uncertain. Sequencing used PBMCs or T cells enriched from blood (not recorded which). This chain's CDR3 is CATSRGSGNSPLHF. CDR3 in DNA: TGTGCCACCAGCAGAGGGTCGGGAAATTCACCCCTCCACTTT.